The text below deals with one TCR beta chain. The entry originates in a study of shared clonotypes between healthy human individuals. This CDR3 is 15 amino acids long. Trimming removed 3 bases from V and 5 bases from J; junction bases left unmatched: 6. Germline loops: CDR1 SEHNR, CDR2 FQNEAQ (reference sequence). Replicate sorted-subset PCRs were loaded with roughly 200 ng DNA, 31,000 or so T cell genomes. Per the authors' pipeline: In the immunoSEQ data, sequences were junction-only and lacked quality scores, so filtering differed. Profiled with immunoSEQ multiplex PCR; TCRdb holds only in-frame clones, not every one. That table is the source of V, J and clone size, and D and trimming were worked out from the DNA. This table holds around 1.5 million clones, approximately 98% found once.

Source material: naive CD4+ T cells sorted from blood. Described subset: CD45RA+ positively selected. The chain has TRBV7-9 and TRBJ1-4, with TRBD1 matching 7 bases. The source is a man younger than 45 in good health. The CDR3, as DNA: TGTGCCAGCAGCTTCCGGGACAGACAAAATGAAAAACTGTTTTTT. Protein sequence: CASSFRDRQNEKLFF. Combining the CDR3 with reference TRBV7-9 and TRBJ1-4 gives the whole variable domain DTGVSQNPRHKITKRGQNVTFRCDPISEHNRLYWYRQTLGQGPEFLTYFQNEAQLEKSRLLSDRFSAERPKGSFSTLEIQRTEQGDSAMYLCASSFRDRQNEKLFFGSGTQLSVL.